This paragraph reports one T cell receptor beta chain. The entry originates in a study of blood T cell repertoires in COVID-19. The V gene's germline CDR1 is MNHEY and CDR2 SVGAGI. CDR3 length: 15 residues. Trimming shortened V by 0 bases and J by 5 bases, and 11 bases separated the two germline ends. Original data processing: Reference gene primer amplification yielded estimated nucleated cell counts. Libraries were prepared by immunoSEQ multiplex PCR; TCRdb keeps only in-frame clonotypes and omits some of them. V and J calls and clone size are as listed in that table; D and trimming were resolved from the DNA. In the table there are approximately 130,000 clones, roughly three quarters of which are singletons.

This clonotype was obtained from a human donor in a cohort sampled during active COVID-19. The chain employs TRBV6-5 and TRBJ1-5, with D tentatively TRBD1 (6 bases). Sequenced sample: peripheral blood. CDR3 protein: CASSYSGDTDQPQHF. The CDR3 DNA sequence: TGTGCCAGCAGTTACTCGGGGGACACCGATCAGCCCCAGCATTTT.